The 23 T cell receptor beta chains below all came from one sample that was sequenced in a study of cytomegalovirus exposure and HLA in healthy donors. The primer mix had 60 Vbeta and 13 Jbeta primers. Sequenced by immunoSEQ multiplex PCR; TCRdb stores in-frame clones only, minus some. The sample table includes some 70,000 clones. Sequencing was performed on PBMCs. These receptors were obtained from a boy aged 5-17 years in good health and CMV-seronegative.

CDR3 DNA sequence: TGTGCCAGCAGCCATTCCAGGGATACCGCCTACGAGCAGTACTTC. It is translated as CASSHSRDTAYEQYF. The V and J genes are TRBV6-5 and TRBJ2-7, with D perhaps matching TRBD1 (5 bases). Trimming left V 6 bases short and J 2 bases short, with 17 bases between. Germline V lookup: CDR1 MNHEY, CDR2 SVGAGI. The CDR3 sequence is 15 residues long.

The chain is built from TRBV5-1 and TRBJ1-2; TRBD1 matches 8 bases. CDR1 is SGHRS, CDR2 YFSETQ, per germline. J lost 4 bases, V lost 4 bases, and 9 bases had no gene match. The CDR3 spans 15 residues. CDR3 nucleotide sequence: TGCGCCAGCAGCCCCGAGGGGCAGGGGGCCTATGGCTACACCTTC. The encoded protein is CASSPEGQGAYGYTF.

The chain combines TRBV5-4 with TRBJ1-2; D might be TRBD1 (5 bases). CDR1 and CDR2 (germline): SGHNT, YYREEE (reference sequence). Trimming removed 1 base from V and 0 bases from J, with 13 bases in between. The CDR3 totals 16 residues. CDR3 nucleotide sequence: TGTGCCAGCAGCTTGAGACGGGGGATAGCTAACTATGGCTACACCTTC. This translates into CASSLRRGIANYGYTF.

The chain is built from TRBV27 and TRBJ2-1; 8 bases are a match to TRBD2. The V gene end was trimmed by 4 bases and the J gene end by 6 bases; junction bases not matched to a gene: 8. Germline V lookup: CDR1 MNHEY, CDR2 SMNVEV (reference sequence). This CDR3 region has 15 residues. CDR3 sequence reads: CASSSYTGGRNEQFF. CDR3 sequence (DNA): TGTGCCAGCAGTTCCTACACGGGAGGGCGCAATGAGCAGTTCTTC.

The CDR3, as DNA: TGTGCCAGCAGCCTGAGCGGGACTTCCTACGAGCAGTACTTC. It yields the protein CASSLSGTSYEQYF. The V call is TRBV5-8, the J call TRBJ2-7, with 7 positions matching TRBD2. Germline V gene lookup returns CDR1 SGHTS and CDR2 YDEGEE. The CDR3 spans 14 residues. V trimming: 4 bases; J trimming: 1 base; junction bases outside the gene matches: 5.

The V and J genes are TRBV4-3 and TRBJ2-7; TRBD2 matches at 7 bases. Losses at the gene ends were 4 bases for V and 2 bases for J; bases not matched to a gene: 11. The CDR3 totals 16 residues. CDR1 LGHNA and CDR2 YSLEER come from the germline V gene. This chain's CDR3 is CASSLGSAGAAYEQYF. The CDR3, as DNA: TGCGCCAGCAGCCTCGGTAGCGCGGGAGCGGCCTACGAGCAGTACTTC.

CDR3 sequence: CASSTAPLAGGPGTQYF. The CDR3, as DNA: TGTGCCAGTAGTACCGCTCCCCTGGCGGGGGGCCCGGGTACGCAGTATTTT. The chain is built from TRBV19 and TRBJ2-3; 8 bases agree with TRBD2. J gave up 8 bases and V 4 bases, and 17 bases lay outside the gene matches. The CDR3 has 17 amino acids. The germline CDR1 and CDR2 sequences are LNHDA and SQIVND (reference sequence). Looking up the rest from reference TRBV19 and TRBJ2-3 gives the full variable domain: DGGITQSPKYLFRKEGQNVTLSCEQNLNHDAMYWYRQDPGQGLRLIYYSQIVNDFQKGDIAEGYSVSREKKESFPLTVTSAQKNPTAFYLCASSTAPLAGGPGTQYFGPGTRLTVL.

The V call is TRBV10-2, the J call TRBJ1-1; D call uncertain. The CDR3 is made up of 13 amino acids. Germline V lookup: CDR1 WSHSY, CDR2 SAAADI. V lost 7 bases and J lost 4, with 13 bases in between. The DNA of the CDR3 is TGCGCCAGCACTCACTCAGGAGGCACTGAAGCTTTCTTT. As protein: CASTHSGGTEAFF.

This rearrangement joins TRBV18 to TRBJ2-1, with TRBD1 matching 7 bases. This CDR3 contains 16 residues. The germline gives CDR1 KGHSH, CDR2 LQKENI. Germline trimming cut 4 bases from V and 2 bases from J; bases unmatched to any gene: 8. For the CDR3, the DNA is TGTGCCAGCTCACGACAGGGACAGTTTGCCTACAATGAGCAGTTCTTC. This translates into CASSRQGQFAYNEQFF.

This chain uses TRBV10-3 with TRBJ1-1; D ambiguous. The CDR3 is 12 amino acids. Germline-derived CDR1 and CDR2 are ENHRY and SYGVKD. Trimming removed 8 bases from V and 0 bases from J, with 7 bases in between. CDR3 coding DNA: TGTGCCATCCGAGGCATGAACACTGAAGCTTTCTTT. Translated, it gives CAIRGMNTEAFF.

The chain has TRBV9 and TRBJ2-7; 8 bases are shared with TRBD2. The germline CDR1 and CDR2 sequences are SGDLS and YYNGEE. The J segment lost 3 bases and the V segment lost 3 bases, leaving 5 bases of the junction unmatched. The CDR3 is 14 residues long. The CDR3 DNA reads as TGTGCCAGCAGCGCCGAGCGGGGGCGCTACGAGCAGTACTTC. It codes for CASSAERGRYEQYF. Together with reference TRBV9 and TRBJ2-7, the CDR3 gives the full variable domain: DSGVTQTPKHLITATGQRVTLRCSPRSGDLSVYWYQQSLDQGLQFLIQYYNGEERAKGNILERFSAQQFPDLHSELNLSSLELGDSALYFCASSAERGRYEQYFGPGTRLTVT.

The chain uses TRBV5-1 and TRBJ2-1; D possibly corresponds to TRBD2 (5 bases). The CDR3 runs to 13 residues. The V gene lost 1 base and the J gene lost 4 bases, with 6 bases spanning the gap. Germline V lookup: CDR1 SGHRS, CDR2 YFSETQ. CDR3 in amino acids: CASSLTSYNEQFF. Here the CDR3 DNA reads TGCGCCAGCAGCTTGACTAGTTACAATGAGCAGTTCTTC.

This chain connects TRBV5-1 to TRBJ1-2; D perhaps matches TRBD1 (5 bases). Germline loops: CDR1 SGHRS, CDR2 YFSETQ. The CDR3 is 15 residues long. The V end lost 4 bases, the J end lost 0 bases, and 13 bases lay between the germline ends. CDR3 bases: TGCGCCAGCAGCGGAGGGACGGCAACTAACTATGGCTACACCTTC. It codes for CASSGGTATNYGYTF.

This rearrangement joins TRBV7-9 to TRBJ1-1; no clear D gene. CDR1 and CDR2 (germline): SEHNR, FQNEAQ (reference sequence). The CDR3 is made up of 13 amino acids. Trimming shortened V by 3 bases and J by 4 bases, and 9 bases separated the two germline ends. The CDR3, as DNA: TGTGCCAGCAGCTTGTCGGCAGGCACTGAAGCTTTCTTT. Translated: CASSLSAGTEAFF. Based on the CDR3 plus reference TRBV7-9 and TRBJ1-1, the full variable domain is DTGVSQNPRHKITKRGQNVTFRCDPISEHNRLYWYRQTLGQGPEFLTYFQNEAQLEKSRLLSDRFSAERPKGSFSTLEIQRTEQGDSAMYLCASSLSAGTEAFFGQGTRLTVV.

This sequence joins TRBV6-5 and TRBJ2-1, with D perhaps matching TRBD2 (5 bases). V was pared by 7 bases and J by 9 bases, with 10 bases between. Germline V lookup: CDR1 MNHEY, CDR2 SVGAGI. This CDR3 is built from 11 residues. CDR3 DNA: TGTGCCAGCACGATCGGAGGTGAGCAGTTCTTC. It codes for CASTIGGEQFF.

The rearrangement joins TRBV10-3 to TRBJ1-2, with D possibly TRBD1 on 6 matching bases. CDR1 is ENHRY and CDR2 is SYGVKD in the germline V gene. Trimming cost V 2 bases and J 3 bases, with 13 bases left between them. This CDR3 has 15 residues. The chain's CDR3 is CAISEKGQLHYGYTF. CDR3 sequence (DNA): TGTGCCATCAGTGAGAAAGGACAGCTACACTATGGCTACACCTTC.

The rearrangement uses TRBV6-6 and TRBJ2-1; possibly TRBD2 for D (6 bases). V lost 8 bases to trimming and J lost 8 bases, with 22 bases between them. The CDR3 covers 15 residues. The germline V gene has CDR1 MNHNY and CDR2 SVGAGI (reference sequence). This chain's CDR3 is CASAAGYPPGDEQFF. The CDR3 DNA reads TGTGCCAGCGCGGCGGGGTACCCTCCGGGGGATGAGCAGTTCTTC.

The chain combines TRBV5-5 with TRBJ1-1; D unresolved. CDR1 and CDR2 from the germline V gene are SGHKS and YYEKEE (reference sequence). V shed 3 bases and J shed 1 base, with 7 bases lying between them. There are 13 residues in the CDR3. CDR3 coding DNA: TGTGCCAGCAGCTCAGTATCGAACACTGAAGCTTTCTTT. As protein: CASSSVSNTEAFF. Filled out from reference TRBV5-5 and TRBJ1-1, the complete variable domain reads DAGVTQSPTHLIKTRGQQVTLRCSPISGHKSVSWYQQVLGQGPQFIFQYYEKEERGRGNFPDRFSARQFPNYSSELNVNALLLGDSALYLCASSSVSNTEAFFGQGTRLTVV.

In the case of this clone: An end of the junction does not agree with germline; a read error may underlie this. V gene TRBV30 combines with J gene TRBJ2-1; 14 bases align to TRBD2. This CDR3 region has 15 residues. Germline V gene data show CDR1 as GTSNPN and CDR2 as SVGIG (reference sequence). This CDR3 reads CAGRLAGGPGNEQFF. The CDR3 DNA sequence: TGTGCCGGGAGACTAGCGGGGGGGCCGGGGAATGAGCAGTTCTTC.

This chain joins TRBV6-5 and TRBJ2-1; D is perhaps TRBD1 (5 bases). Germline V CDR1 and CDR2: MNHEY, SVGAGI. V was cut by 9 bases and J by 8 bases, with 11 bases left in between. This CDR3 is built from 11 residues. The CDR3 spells CARRRGDEQFF. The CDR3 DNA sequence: TGTGCCAGAAGAAGGGGCGATGAGCAGTTCTTC.

The CDR3 nucleotides read TGTGCCAGCAGCTGGGGACAGTCCTACGAGCAGTACTTC. Residues: CASSWGQSYEQYF. This chain joins TRBV7-7 and TRBJ2-7; 7 bases line up with TRBD1. The CDR3 runs to 13 residues. J was trimmed by 1 base and V by 4 bases; bases with no gene match: 1. Germline assignment: CDR1 SSHAT and CDR2 FNYEAQ (reference sequence).

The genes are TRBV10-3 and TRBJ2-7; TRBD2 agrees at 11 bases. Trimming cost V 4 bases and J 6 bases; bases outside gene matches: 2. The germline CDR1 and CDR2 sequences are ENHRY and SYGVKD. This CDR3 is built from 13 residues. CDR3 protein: CAISVAGGGEQYF. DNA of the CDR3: TGTGCCATCAGTGTAGCGGGAGGGGGCGAGCAGTACTTC.

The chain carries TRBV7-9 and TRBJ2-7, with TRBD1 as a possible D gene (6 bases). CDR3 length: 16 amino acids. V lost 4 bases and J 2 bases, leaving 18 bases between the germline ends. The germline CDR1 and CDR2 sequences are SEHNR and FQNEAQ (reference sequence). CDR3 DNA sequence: TGTGCCAGCAGCTCCTCGACAGGCTCAGGCGCCTACGAGCAGTACTTC. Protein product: CASSSSTGSGAYEQYF.